The T cell receptor beta chain described here comes from a study of siplizumab effects on memory and regulatory T cells (dated by TCRdb to between 2018 and 2021). Notes on the research overall: The study looked at the effect of siplizumab, an anti-CD2 antibody, on alloreactive T-cell subsets in allogeneic mixed lymphocyte reactions made from human PBMCs. General findings and caveats noted by the study authors: The cumulative frequency of alloreactive sequences traceable to unstimulated CD4+ memory T cells was significantly reduced by siplizumab. About 75-96% of proliferating CD4+ or CD8+ clones could not be given a naive or memory phenotype. Whether proliferating Tregs from siplizumab cultures actually had suppressive function was not functionally confirmed. Because sequences at frequencies below about 10^-5 were poorly captured, only a minor fraction of alloreactive clones could be mapped back to unstimulated subsets. Compared with memory T cells, unstimulated naive T cells appeared more diverse, and naive cells seemed to make a substantial contribution to the alloresponse. Among mappable alloreactive CD4+ clones, the Treg-derived fraction averaged around 70% with siplizumab versus about 27% in control reactions.

The protocol used for the library was the immunoSEQ multiplex PCR assay. Roughly 9.8 x 10^4 TCR templates per sample were assayed on the deep sequencing platform. Genomic DNA extracted from sorted T cells was the material used for TCRbeta CDR3 sequencing. The published analysis was carried out like this. The R programming language was used for clonal analysis of the TCRbeta CDR3 data. Unstimulated samples were compared with post-reaction CFSE-low samples to define alloreactive CD4+ and CD8+ clones. Regulatory or non-regulatory origin was assigned to alloreactive CD4+ clones by matching of sequences to sorted unstimulated Treg and non-Treg repertoires. TCRdb holds this immuneACCESS table with in-frame rearrangements only. Some clones are missing; in checked studies, unresolved V genes explain under half, and the rest has no known cause. The V and J calls and clone size are taken from that table; D and trimming were inferred from the DNA. The sample includes 90,000 to 150,000 clones, with over 85% observed a single time. The ten top clones hold under 0.2% of the sample.

Sorted unstimulated T cells and proliferating T cells recovered from mixed lymphocyte reactions were subjected to TCRbeta CDR3 sequencing. Fresh whole blood from about eleven HLA-typed healthy donors served as the source for isolating PBMCs. Unstimulated CD4+ non-regulatory T cells were FACS-sorted to map the origin of alloreactive clones. On this clone: Its antigen is not yet known. Base quality data are lacking; no much larger clone is found one base away.

The CDR3 sequence holds 14 residues, the cysteine and phenylalanine included. Only the CDR3 region is kept as DNA, spanning 42 bases read in frame from base 1. The CDR1 and CDR2 encoded by the germline V gene (reference sequence) are SGHKS and YYEKEE. V is pared back by 2 bases and J by 2 bases, with 11 bases lying between the germline termini. The TCR originated in a human donor in good health. The sequenced sample was non-Treg CD4+ T cells sorted from blood. Read against the paper, the sample's cell subset or site label means: FACS-sorted unstimulated CD4+ non-regulatory T cells. This sequence uses TRBV5-5 and TRBJ2-7; the D segment might be TRBD1 or TRBD2, since each matches 6 bases. This receptor carries the CDR3 CASSFSGGTYEQYF. The DNA sequence is as follows: TGTGCCAGCAGCTTTTCCGGGGGCACCTACGAGCAGTACTTC. With the rest looked up from the reference TRBV5-5 and TRBJ2-7 genes rather than sequenced, the full variable domain is DAGVTQSPTHLIKTRGQQVTLRCSPISGHKSVSWYQQVLGQGPQFIFQYYEKEERGRGNFPDRFSARQFPNYSSELNVNALLLGDSALYLCASSFSGGTYEQYFGPGTRLTVT.